This passage covers 6 T cell receptor beta chains from one sample sequenced in a study of T cell responses to AZD1222 COVID-19 vaccine (dated by TCRdb to the early 2020s). The library was produced with the immunoSEQ multiplex PCR assay. TCRdb re-hosts the immuneACCESS table, in-frame sequences only. Its copies lack some clones; in the studies checked, an unresolved V gene accounts for under half of them, and the cause for the rest is not known. For this sample there are approximately 120,000 clones; about 90% appear just once. The ten biggest clones cover about 5% of the sample. Explained via the paper, the time point label denotes: baseline before first vaccination. Source: peripheral blood, taken on day 0 of AZD1222 vaccination. Receptors were obtained from an adult in good health.

V and J are TRBV2 and TRBJ1-1; no clear D. This CDR3 spans 14 amino acids. V was cut by 4 bases and J by 1 base, with 10 bases left in between. Germline CDR1 is SNHLY and CDR2 is FYNNEI. CDR3 in DNA: TGTGCCAGCAGTGGGAACTTGAGGAACACTGAAGCTTTCTTT. This translates into CASSGNLRNTEAFF. The complete variable domain, with remaining parts taken from reference TRBV2 and TRBJ1-1, reads EPEVTQTPSHQVTQMGQEVILRCVPISNHLYFYWYRQILGQKVEFLVSFYNNEISEKSEIFDDQFSVERPDGSNFTLKIRSTKLEDSAMYFCASSGNLRNTEAFFGQGTRLTVV.

The rearrangement links TRBV15 to TRBJ2-5; D is undetermined. V shed 0 bases and J shed 5 bases, with 13 bases lying between them. Germline CDR1 reads LNHNV; CDR2 reads YYDKDF (reference sequence). The CDR3 sequence is 15 residues long. CDR3 loop: CATSRDWWRAETQYF. The CDR3 DNA reads as TGTGCCACCAGCAGAGATTGGTGGCGCGCCGAGACCCAGTACTTC. The full variable domain, completed using reference TRBV15 and TRBJ2-5, is DAMVIQNPRYQVTQFGKPVTLSCSQTLNHNVMYWYQQKSSQAPKLLFHYYDKDFNNEADTPDNFQSRRPNTSFCFLDIRSPGLGDTAMYLCATSRDWWRAETQYFGPGTRLLVL.

This rearrangement joins TRBV6-2 or TRBV6-3 to TRBJ2-6, with D hard to call. The CDR3 spans 17 residues. Trimming removed 1 base from V and 4 bases from J, with 14 bases in between. Germline CDR1 is MNHEY and CDR2 is SVGEGT. CDR3 nucleotides: TGTGCCAGCAGTTACTTTCACGGAGCGATAGGGGCCAACGTCCTGACTTTC. This encodes CASSYFHGAIGANVLTF.

This chain connects TRBV11-2 to TRBJ1-3, with D hard to call. The V gene lost 2 bases and the J gene lost 0 bases, with 5 bases spanning the gap. This CDR3 comprises 14 residues. Germline V lookup: CDR1 SGHAT, CDR2 FQNNGV. The CDR3 loop reads CASSLQNSGNTIYF. The CDR3 DNA follows: TGTGCCAGCAGCTTACAAAACTCTGGAAACACCATATATTTT.

The genes are TRBV2 and TRBJ1-2; D uncertain. The CDR3 is made up of 15 amino acids. Looked up from germline, CDR1 is SNHLY and CDR2 is FYNNEI. With 2 bases removed from V and 3 bases from J, the gap between germline ends came to 13 bases. CDR3 residues: CASSELGVAHYGYTF. In DNA, the CDR3 is TGTGCCAGCAGTGAACTCGGGGTGGCCCACTATGGCTACACCTTC.

The J gene is TRBJ1-1, the V gene TRBV28; D is undetermined. Germline V CDR1 and CDR2: MDHEN, SYDVKM. Deletions cut 7 bases from V and 0 bases from J, with 9 bases between. CDR3 length equals 13 residues. The CDR3 DNA reads as TGTGCCAGCACCGGTCGAGTGAACACTGAAGCTTTCTTT. Its protein is CASTGRVNTEAFF.